This T cell receptor beta chain comes out of a study of breast tumors, draining lymph nodes, adjacent tissues. General study points: Most tumor T cells seemingly derive from lymph node, then expand in tumor. Luminal-like breast cancer showed significantly higher tumor–nontumor repertoire similarity than basal-like.

CDR1 is KGHSH and CDR2 is LQKENI in the germline V gene. The CDR3 runs 13 residues. V lost 0 bases to trimming and J lost 7 bases, with 10 bases between them. One entry per CDR3 protein results from TCRdb running MiXCR on the multiplex PCR reads. The data show tens of thousands of distinct CDR3 sequences, 35% to 40% seen once. This clonotype was counted a few times. What it binds is not known. The V call is TRBV18, the J call TRBJ2-7; D is tentatively TRBD1 or TRBD2 (5 bases each). Sample: breast tumor tissue. The receptor was derived from a female donor with breast cancer. Some clones in this sample may be carry-over from other donors' samples. CDR3 DNA: TGTGCCAGCTCACCACCGGAGAGGGGTGAGCAGTACTTC. This gives the protein CASSPPERGEQYF.